Listed below are T cell receptor beta chains from one sample, sequenced in a study of blood T cell repertoires in COVID-19. Some clones are missing from TCRdb's copy, which holds only in-frame ones; the method was immunoSEQ multiplex PCR. The sample contains approximately 110,000 clones, approximately 84% of which appear only once. The specimen was peripheral blood. Source of these receptors: a human donor in a cohort sampled during active COVID-19. Each CDR3 is given with its conserved first and last residue. D genes are given only for firm matches. Only part of the rows carry a size: once, few, many, or a class if the clone is expanded.

TRBD2,TRBJ2-7,TRBV6-2/TRBV6-3,.,CASSYPGLLEQYF,TGTGCCAGCAGTTACCCGGGACTACTCGAGCAGTACTTC
TRBD2,TRBJ2-2,TRBV27,.,CASSYRLAGGGTGELFF,TGTGCCAGCAGTTATCGCCTAGCGGGAGGCGGCACCGGGGAGCTGTTTTTT
TRBD2,TRBJ2-3,TRBV9,once,CASSPPRRGGADTQYF,TGTGCCAGCAGCCCACCGCGGCGGGGGGGTGCAGATACGCAGTATTTT
TRBD2,TRBJ2-7,TRBV6-5,.,CASRVAGSYEQYF,TGTGCCAGCAGGGTAGCGGGCTCCTACGAGCAGTACTTC
.,TRBJ1-1,TRBV9,.,CASSVGPGSNTEAFF,TGTGCCAGCAGCGTAGGGCCAGGCTCGAACACTGAAGCTTTCTTT
.,TRBJ1-1,TRBV3-1/TRBV3-2,few,CASSQGQGWGNTEAFF,TGTGCCAGCAGCCAGGGGCAGGGGTGGGGGAACACTGAAGCTTTCTTT
.,TRBJ2-1,TRBV27,.,CASSLAAGPFNEQFF,TGTGCCAGCAGTTTAGCCGCGGGGCCCTTCAATGAGCAGTTCTTC
.,TRBJ2-3,TRBV5-1,.,CASSLEGSGDTQYF,TGCGCCAGCAGCTTGGAAGGGAGCGGTGATACGCAGTATTTT
TRBD1,TRBJ2-2,TRBV30,.,CALLLGTGRTGELFF,TGTGCCTTGCTCCTGGGGACAGGGCGAACCGGGGAGCTGTTTTTT
.,TRBJ1-1,TRBV2,.,CASSGAGRVRSTEAFF,TGTGCCAGCAGTGGGGCAGGGAGGGTACGGAGCACTGAAGCTTTCTTT
.,TRBJ2-5,TRBV9,.,CARGGGGIETQYF,TGTGCCCGCGGGGGCGGGGGAATAGAGACCCAGTACTTC
TRBD2,TRBJ2-1,TRBV6-1,.,CASSEVVAGASYNEQFF,TGTGCCAGCAGTGAAGTGGTAGCGGGAGCCTCCTACAATGAGCAGTTCTTC
TRBD1,TRBJ1-5,TRBV7-8,few,CASSPGQVSNQPQHF,TGTGCCAGCAGCCCTGGACAGGTTAGCAATCAGCCCCAGCATTTT
.,TRBJ2-5,TRBV12-5,.,CASGGDGGQETQYF,TGTGCTAGTGGTGGAGACGGCGGCCAAGAGACCCAGTACTTC
TRBD1,TRBJ2-7,TRBV9,.,CASSVDAGTGFEQYF,TGTGCCAGCAGCGTAGACGCCGGGACAGGGTTCGAGCAGTACTTC
.,TRBJ1-2,TRBV4-2,.,CASSPVDKKQGRGGYTF,TGTGCCAGCAGCCCGGTAGATAAAAAACAGGGTCGCGGTGGCTACACCTTC
.,TRBJ1-1,TRBV6-5,.,CASRDDRLEAFF,TGTGCCAGCAGGGATGACAGGCTTGAAGCTTTCTTT
TRBD1,TRBJ2-7,TRBV14,.,CASSQDRQGAREQYF,TGTGCCAGCAGCCAAGATCGGCAGGGGGCTCGGGAGCAGTACTTC
TRBD1,TRBJ1-2,TRBV19,.,CASSIPQGAHTF,TGTGCCAGTAGTATCCCGCAGGGGGCGCACACCTTC
.,TRBJ1-2,TRBV12-5,.,CASGLARGWLGYTF,TGTGCTAGTGGTTTGGCGCGGGGGTGGCTTGGCTACACCTTC
TRBD1,TRBJ2-1,TRBV4-1,.,CASSQAGTGGEDEQFF,TGCGCCAGCAGCCAAGCCGGGACAGGGGGTGAAGATGAGCAGTTCTTC
.,TRBJ2-2,TRBV7-3,.,CASSLSVDTGELFF,TGTGCCAGCAGCTTGTCAGTTGACACCGGGGAGCTGTTTTTT
.,TRBJ1-3,TRBV19,few,CASSLLTGLSGNTIYF,TGTGCCAGTAGTCTACTGACAGGCCTCTCTGGAAACACCATATATTTT
.,TRBJ1-1,TRBV27,.,CASSSRGHSNTEAFF,TGTGCCAGCAGTTCCCGAGGACACTCGAACACTGAAGCTTTCTTT
TRBD2,TRBJ2-3,TRBV11-2,.,CASSLWTSGTDTQYF,TGTGCCAGCAGCTTATGGACTAGCGGCACAGATACGCAGTATTTT
.,TRBJ1-6,TRBV18,.,CASSQAGPPHSPLHF,TGTGCCAGCTCACAGGCGGGTCCTCCTCATTCACCCCTCCACTTT
TRBD1,TRBJ2-7,TRBV28,.,CASSSFTGTGSYEQYF,TGTGCCAGCAGTTCGTTTACCGGGACAGGGTCCTACGAGCAGTACTTC
TRBD2,TRBJ2-7,TRBV7-9,.,CASSSLAGAVPEQYF,TGTGCCAGCAGCTCATTAGCGGGAGCAGTTCCCGAGCAGTACTTC
TRBD1,TRBJ1-2,TRBV5-5,.,CASSPKTGGPLDYGYTF,TGTGCCAGCAGCCCGAAGACAGGGGGGCCGCTTGACTATGGCTACACCTTC
TRBD2,TRBJ2-3,TRBV2,.,CASSDGTSGSPRTDTQYF,TGTGCCAGCAGTGACGGGACTAGCGGGAGCCCTCGCACAGATACGCAGTATTTT
TRBD2,TRBJ2-5,TRBV11-3,.,CASSLGLAGGPRETQYF,TGTGCCAGCAGCTTGGGACTAGCGGGGGGCCCGAGGGAGACCCAGTACTTC
TRBD1,TRBJ2-2,TRBV7-3,once,CASSLRGTGVTGELFF,TGTGCCAGCAGCTTACGGGGGACAGGGGTCACCGGGGAGCTGTTTTTT
.,TRBJ2-7,TRBV10-3,.,CATANRDIDYEQYF,TGTGCCACGGCAAACCGGGACATAGACTACGAGCAGTACTTC
.,TRBJ1-1,TRBV5-1,.,CASRKEKEDTEAFF,TGCGCCAGCAGAAAGGAGAAGGAAGACACTGAAGCTTTCTTT
TRBD1,TRBJ2-1,TRBV6-2/TRBV6-3,.,CASSYAVIQGLEQFF,TGTGCCAGCAGTTACGCTGTGATACAGGGGTTAGAGCAGTTCTTC
TRBD2,TRBJ2-1,TRBV3-1/TRBV3-2,.,CASSSGTSGEQFF,TGTGCCAGCAGCTCAGGGACTAGTGGTGAGCAGTTCTTC
TRBD2,TRBJ2-3,TRBV11-2,.,CASSLVSSGPADTQYF,TGTGCCAGCAGCTTAGTGTCTAGCGGTCCGGCAGATACGCAGTATTTT
.,TRBJ1-3,TRBV28,.,CASIPLQTGNTIYF,TGTGCCAGCATCCCCTTACAGACTGGAAACACCATATATTTT
TRBD1,TRBJ1-1,TRBV2,.,CASSPGTDALFVRGTEAFF,TGTGCCAGCAGTCCTGGGACAGACGCCCTCTTTGTGAGAGGCACTGAAGCTTTCTTT
.,TRBJ1-5,TRBV19,few,CASSMVQGRTQHF,TGTGCCAGTAGTATGGTGCAGGGAAGGACCCAGCATTTT
TRBD1,TRBJ1-4,TRBV30,.,CAWRGNRGRAHNEKLFF,TGTGCCTGGAGGGGGAACAGGGGGCGCGCCCATAATGAAAAACTGTTTTTT
.,TRBJ1-1,TRBV9,.,CASSVVSGGLAFF,TGTGCCAGCAGCGTAGTGTCGGGAGGACTCGCTTTCTTT
.,TRBJ2-1,TRBV5-1,.,CASSLRGFHNEQFF,TGCGCCAGCAGCTTAAGGGGGTTCCACAATGAGCAGTTCTTC
.,TRBJ2-3,TRBV18,.,CASSPIVGLTDTQYF,TGTGCCAGCTCCCCTATCGTTGGACTAACAGATACGCAGTATTTT
.,TRBJ2-3,TRBV4-3,.,CASSRQGTDTQYF,TGCGCCAGCAGCCGACAGGGCACAGATACGCAGTATTTT
TRBD1,TRBJ2-7,TRBV27,.,CASSLSYRGLYEQYF,TGTGCCAGCAGTTTATCTTACAGGGGGTTATACGAGCAGTACTTC
.,TRBJ2-4,TRBV11-2,.,CASSVLSIQYF,TGTGCCAGCAGCGTTCTTTCCATTCAGTACTTC
.,TRBJ1-1,TRBV28,.,CASSWTALNTEAFF,TGTGCCAGCAGTTGGACAGCTTTGAACACTGAAGCTTTCTTT
.,TRBJ2-1,TRBV4-1,.,CASSQVGGSYNEQFF,TGCGCCAGCAGCCAAGTTGGGGGGAGTTACAATGAGCAGTTCTTC
.,TRBJ1-6,TRBV25-1,.,CASNTGIFSPLHF,TGTGCCAGCAACACCGGGATCTTTTCACCCCTCCACTTT
TRBD2,TRBJ2-1,TRBV6-2/TRBV6-3,.,CASSYGLAGPTGFF,TGTGCCAGCAGTTACGGGCTAGCGGGGCCGACCGGGTTCTTC
.,TRBJ2-3,TRBV18,.,CASSLQGPGTDTQYF,TGTGCCAGCTCGCTACAGGGTCCGGGCACAGATACGCAGTATTTT
TRBD2,TRBJ2-3,TRBV24-1,.,CATSDRLAGGPGYTQYF,TGTGCCACCAGTGACCGACTAGCGGGGGGGCCGGGATATACGCAGTATTTT
TRBD2,TRBJ2-3,TRBV3-1/TRBV3-2,.,CASSQGTGGRSDTQYF,TGTGCCAGCAGCCAAGGAACGGGGGGAAGATCCGATACGCAGTATTTT
TRBD1,TRBJ1-5,TRBV18,few,CASSPTGVDQPQHF,TGTGCCAGCTCACCCACAGGGGTAGACCAGCCCCAGCATTTT
.,TRBJ1-5,TRBV18,.,CASSRGGPNQPQHF,TGTGCCAGCTCACGGGGCGGTCCGAATCAGCCCCAGCATTTT
.,TRBJ2-3,TRBV7-6,.,CASSLGTAPDTQYF,TGTGCCAGCAGCTTAGGGACTGCCCCAGATACGCAGTATTTT
TRBD1,TRBJ2-4,TRBV7-2,.,CASRSPGQLIAKNIQYF,TGTGCCAGCAGGTCCCCGGGACAGCTAATAGCCAAAAACATTCAGTACTTC
TRBD1,TRBJ1-2,TRBV6-5,.,CASRPTGYYGYTF,TGTGCCAGCAGGCCGACAGGGTACTATGGCTACACCTTC